This T cell receptor (beta chain) was profiled in a study of shared clonotypes between healthy human individuals. Sequenced by immunoSEQ multiplex PCR; TCRdb stores in-frame clones only, minus some. The table shows under 850,000 clones, with 80% to 95% occurring only once. This CDR3 comprises 18 residues. CDR1 GTSNPN and CDR2 SVGIG come from the germline V gene (reference sequence). V trimming: 1 base; J trimming: 0 bases; junction bases outside the gene matches: 10. The naive CD8 population came from CD45RO-negative cells selected for CCR7, without terminally differentiated effector memory CD45RA+ cells.

The source is a young man in good health. Material for sequencing was naive CD8+ T cells sorted from blood. This chain uses TRBV30 with TRBJ2-4; TRBD1 matches 9 bases. CDR3 bases: TGTGCCTGGAGTGGGGCCGGGACAGGGCTTGTAGCCAAAAACATTCAGTACTTC. Translated, it gives CAWSGAGTGLVAKNIQYF.